This record looks at one TCR beta chain sequence and its context. The target antigen is unknown. This record belongs to a study of CD8 T cells in ankylosing spondylitis. Study-wide results and limits: What seemed typical of ankylosing spondylitis blood was a TCR beta motif built from several highly homologous variants.

In TCRdb, the 5' RACE reads were re-called with MiXCR into one record per CDR3 protein. The sample carries 470,000 or so distinct CDR3 sequences, 20% to 30% recorded once. The germline gives CDR1 SNHLY, CDR2 FYNNEI. CDR3 size: 13 residues. Trimming took 6 bases from V and 8 from J; bases not matched to a gene: 7. Input material: blood, either unsorted or a sorted T cell fraction (not recorded which). This chain joins TRBV2 and TRBJ1-2; 9 nucleotides agree with TRBD1. The sequence was collected from a male donor with ankylosing spondylitis. In DNA, the CDR3 is TGTGCCAGCAGCGAAAGGGACAGGGTCGGCTACACCTTC. This translates into CASSERDRVGYTF.